This TCR beta chain is from a study of brain T cells in children with intractable seizures. Study-wide results and caveats: Patients' HCMV serostatus was unknown; virus specificity rests on CDR3 similarity alone.

Surgery cases with the highest brain T cell transcript signatures were chosen for sequencing. At least one anti-epileptic drug was given before surgery. The germline gives CDR1 MDHEN, CDR2 SYDVKM. Trimming left V 5 bases short and J 7 bases short, with 15 bases between. The CDR3 covers 15 residues. As for this clone: The antigen is undetermined.

TCRdb's table, derived via immunoSEQ multiplex PCR, lists solely in-frame clones and lacks some. The data show fewer than 80,000 clones, about 96% seen once. V usage is TRBV28 and J usage is TRBJ1-6, with D perhaps TRBD1 (6 bases). The source is a boy in the first two years of life with focal cortical dysplasia and intractable seizures. Sequences were derived from peripheral blood, sampled at surgery. CDR3 sequence reads: CASSPRQDLNSPLHF. The CDR3 DNA is TGTGCCAGCAGTCCACGACAGGATCTAAATTCACCCCTCCACTTT.